The 30 T cell receptor beta chains reported below all come from one sample, sequenced in a study of T cell changes during pregnancy in multiple sclerosis. Clones were read by immunoSEQ multiplex PCR, and TCRdb kept only the in-frame ones, dropping some. The sample contains about 69,000 clones, approximately 92% of which appear only once. Source: peripheral blood, taken in the third trimester of pregnancy. The source of these receptors is a female donor in good health, enrolled as a control in a pregnancy study.

This sequence joins TRBV9 and TRBJ2-1, with D possibly TRBD1 on 6 matching bases. The CDR3 consists of 14 residues. Germline V CDR1 and CDR2: SGDLS, YYNGEE. V shed 2 bases and J shed 1 base, with 7 bases lying between them. The CDR3 DNA follows: TGTGCCAGCAGCGTGGGGGCGTCCTACAATGAGCAGTTCTTC. It yields the protein CASSVGASYNEQFF.

The chain has TRBV18 and TRBJ2-1; 7 nucleotides match TRBD1. The CDR3 length is 15 residues. Trimming at V came to 3 bases and at J to 2 bases, leaving 4 bases not matched to a gene. The germline CDR1 and CDR2 sequences are KGHSH and LQKENI. DNA of the CDR3: TGTGCCAGCTCACCCCCCGGGACAGCCTACAATGAGCAGTTCTTC. Translated, it gives CASSPPGTAYNEQFF.

The rearrangement joins TRBV4-1 to TRBJ2-7; D uncertain. The CDR3 is 14 residues long. Germline V lookup: CDR1 MGHRA, CDR2 YSYEKL. V lost 0 bases, J lost 0 bases, and 6 bases lay in between. The CDR3 nucleotides are TGCGCCAGCAGCCAAGACCCGTTCTCCTACGAGCAGTACTTC. As protein: CASSQDPFSYEQYF.

As regards this clone: Other DNA sequences within the sample encode an identical CDR3. The V and J genes are TRBV19 and TRBJ1-5; 8 bases map to TRBD1. Germline values: CDR1 LNHDA, CDR2 SQIVND (reference sequence). V was pared by 5 bases and J by 4 bases, with 1 base of the junction left unmatched. The CDR3 runs to 13 residues. This chain's CDR3 is CASSRQGNQPQHF. The CDR3 coding sequence is TGTGCCAGTAGTCGACAGGGGAATCAGCCCCAGCATTTT.

The genes are TRBV5-1 and TRBJ2-7; possibly TRBD2 for D (5 bases). The germline V and J ends were trimmed by 4 bases and 4 bases, with 15 bases remaining between them. This CDR3 spans 14 amino acids. Germline CDR1 and CDR2: SGHRS and YFSETQ. The DNA of the CDR3 is TGCGCCAGCAGCCCGCGGGCCCTGTTTTACGAGCAGTACTTC. The encoded protein is CASSPRALFYEQYF.

The genes are TRBV30 and TRBJ1-2; 9 bases agree with TRBD1. The CDR3 is 11 residues long. V lost 3 bases to trimming and J lost 10 bases; unmatched junction nucleotides: 3. Per germline, CDR1 GTSNPN and CDR2 SVGIG (reference sequence). CDR3 region: CAWRGTGTYTF. The CDR3, as DNA: TGTGCCTGGAGAGGGACAGGGACCTACACCTTC.

The chain couples TRBV14 to TRBJ2-7; D is possibly TRBD1 (5 bases). Germline CDR1 and CDR2: SGHDN and FVKESK. V was trimmed by 5 bases and J by 1 base, leaving 12 bases between them. This CDR3 contains 14 residues. CDR3 DNA: TGTGCCAGCAGCAATGTCTACAGGTCCTACGAGCAGTACTTC. It yields the protein CASSNVYRSYEQYF.

The rearrangement links TRBV5-1 to TRBJ2-2; 7 nucleotides align to TRBD2. Trimming removed 3 bases from V and 3 bases from J; junction bases left unmatched: 11. This CDR3 is built from 17 residues. Germline V gene data show CDR1 as SGHRS and CDR2 as YFSETQ. The CDR3 region is CASSWIVSGLYTGELFF. The DNA of the CDR3 is TGCGCCAGCAGCTGGATCGTTAGCGGGCTGTACACCGGGGAGCTGTTTTTT.

The chain is built from TRBV14 and TRBJ1-5; D possibly corresponds to TRBD1 (6 bases). V lost 4 bases and J 4 bases, leaving 29 bases between the germline ends. The CDR3 runs 20 residues. The germline V gene encodes CDR1 SGHDN and CDR2 FVKESK. The CDR3 region has the DNA TGTGCCAGCAGCCGGGACCGGGACATTCCGTTTTTGGGCAAAAATCAGCCCCAGCATTTT. Protein sequence: CASSRDRDIPFLGKNQPQHF.

The chain combines TRBV7-9 with TRBJ2-7; D unresolved. Germline V CDR1 and CDR2: SEHNR, FQNEAQ (reference sequence). V lost 4 bases, J lost 2 bases, and 18 bases lay in between. This CDR3 contains 16 residues. CDR3 residues: CASSSMTSTVAYEQYF. The CDR3 nucleotides are TGTGCCAGCAGCTCAATGACGTCAACAGTGGCCTACGAGCAGTACTTC.

The chain employs TRBV15 and TRBJ1-5; 8 nucleotides match TRBD1. The V gene's germline CDR1 is LNHNV and CDR2 YYDKDF (reference sequence). The CDR3 sequence is 15 residues long. The J segment lost 4 bases and the V segment lost 5 bases, leaving 7 bases of the junction unmatched. CDR3 nucleotides: TGTGCCACCAGCGGAAGCAGGGGGCGAAATCAGCCCCAGCATTTT. Translating it yields CATSGSRGRNQPQHF.

The chain carries TRBV18 and TRBJ2-7; the match to TRBD1 covers 7 bases. Trimming removed 3 bases from V and 3 bases from J; junction bases left unmatched: 5. CDR1 and CDR2 (germline): KGHSH, LQKENI. The CDR3 spans 14 residues. The CDR3 loop reads CASSPGTDRYEQYF. CDR3 nucleotides: TGTGCCAGCTCACCCGGGACAGACCGCTACGAGCAGTACTTC.

The chain uses TRBV7-2 and TRBJ2-5; 11 bases fit TRBD1. This CDR3 is built from 15 residues. Trimming removed 5 bases from V and 8 bases from J; junction bases left unmatched: 10. Germline loops: CDR1 SGHTA, CDR2 FQGNSA. The CDR3 is CASSPTGGQGVTQYF. CDR3 DNA: TGTGCCAGCAGCCCCACGGGGGGACAGGGGGTAACCCAGTACTTC.

This clone was picked up a small number of times. This rearrangement joins TRBV5-6 to TRBJ1-5, with TRBD1 matching over 7 bases. The CDR3 runs 14 residues. Germline CDR1 and CDR2: SGHDT and YYEEEE. The V gene end was trimmed by 6 bases and the J gene end by 2 bases; junction bases not matched to a gene: 5. DNA for the CDR3: TGTGCCAGCACGCGGACAGGTGGCAATCAGCCCCAGCATTTT. Amino acid sequence: CASTRTGGNQPQHF.

V usage is TRBV6-6 and J usage is TRBJ2-7; D is perhaps TRBD1 (6 bases). The CDR3 length is 15 residues. Per the germline V gene, CDR1 is MNHNY and CDR2 is SVGAGI (reference sequence). Trimming took off 2 bases at V and 4 bases at J, with 15 bases between the two ends. The DNA of the CDR3 is TGTGCCAGCAGTTACGCGGCAGGGGTTTTGTACGAGCAGTACTTC. It specifies CASSYAAGVLYEQYF.

The chain employs TRBV6-4 and TRBJ2-1; 10 nucleotides agree with TRBD2. V shed 6 bases, J shed 3 bases, and the junction held 11 bases outside the gene matches. Germline V gives CDR1 MRHNA, CDR2 SNTAGT. The CDR3 loop spans 17 amino acids. CDR3 protein: CASSRDRTSGFYNEQFF. The CDR3, as DNA: TGTGCCAGCAGCCGGGACCGGACTAGCGGTTTCTACAATGAGCAGTTCTTC.

The chain links TRBV19 to TRBJ1-1, with 7 bases identical to TRBD1. The V segment lost 6 bases and the J segment 0 bases; nucleotides outside the gene matches: 16. The germline V gene encodes CDR1 LNHDA and CDR2 SQIVND (reference sequence). There are 18 residues in the CDR3. CDR3 sequence: CASSLLATGRVMNTEAFF. The CDR3 DNA sequence: TGTGCCAGTAGCCTTCTGGCGACAGGGCGCGTAATGAACACTGAAGCTTTCTTT.

This chain connects TRBV9 to TRBJ2-7, with D possibly matching TRBD2 (5 bases). Germline CDR1 and CDR2: SGDLS and YYNGEE. Trimming shortened V by 0 bases and J by 0 bases, and 7 bases separated the two germline ends. There are 14 residues in the CDR3. The CDR3 DNA sequence: TGTGCCAGCAGCGTAGCGGGGTACTCCTACGAGCAGTACTTC. Its translation is CASSVAGYSYEQYF.

J is TRBJ2-1 and V is TRBV4-2, with D possibly being TRBD2 (5 bases). The CDR3 is 14 residues long. CDR1 LGHNA and CDR2 YNFKEQ come from the germline V gene. The V gene lost 0 bases and the J gene lost 9 bases, with 12 bases spanning the gap. CDR3 residues: CASSQERVAGEQFF. CDR3 coding DNA: TGTGCCAGCAGCCAAGAGCGGGTCGCCGGTGAGCAGTTCTTC.

This sequence joins TRBV19 and TRBJ2-6; tentative D call: TRBD1 (6 bases). CDR1 is LNHDA and CDR2 is SQIVND in the germline V gene (reference sequence). The CDR3 extends over 16 amino acids. The V end lost 6 bases, the J end lost 0 bases, and 12 bases lay between the germline ends. CDR3 sequence: CASSITGYSGANVLTF. CDR3 DNA: TGTGCCAGTAGCATCACAGGGTACTCTGGGGCCAACGTCCTGACTTTC.

The chain's CDR3 is CASSQSTGGEQYF. The CDR3 DNA sequence: TGTGCCAGCAGCCAATCGACAGGGGGCGAGCAGTACTTC. The rearrangement joins TRBV11-2 to TRBJ2-7; TRBD1 matches 9 bases. Losses at the gene ends were 5 bases for V and 6 bases for J; bases not matched to a gene: 5. CDR1 is SGHAT and CDR2 is FQNNGV in the germline V gene. This CDR3 spans 13 amino acids.

The chain carries TRBV25-1 and TRBJ2-3; 10 nucleotides agree with TRBD2. This CDR3 is built from 16 residues. V lost 3 bases to trimming and J lost 1 base; unmatched junction nucleotides: 4. Germline V gene data show CDR1 as MGHDK and CDR2 as SYGVNS. The CDR3, as DNA: TGTGCCAGCAGTGAGCCGGGACTAGCGCGCACAGATACGCAGTATTTT. This translates into CASSEPGLARTDTQYF.

V gene TRBV7-3 combines with J gene TRBJ2-1, with TRBD2 identical over 9 bases. Germline CDR1 and CDR2: SGHTA and FQGTGA. The CDR3 is 16 amino acids. V lost 2 bases and J lost 6; bases outside the gene matches: 8. The CDR3 protein is CASSLAASGAVNEQFF. The CDR3 DNA is TGTGCCAGCAGCTTAGCGGCTAGCGGGGCAGTCAATGAGCAGTTCTTC.

The chain uses TRBV5-5 and TRBJ1-2; D call uncertain. Between the trimmed V and J ends, which lost 4 bases and 1 base, there was a span of 2 bases. In germline, CDR1 is SGHKS, CDR2 YYEKEE (reference sequence). The CDR3 runs to 11 residues. CDR3 in amino acids: CASSLNYGYTF. The DNA of the CDR3 is TGTGCCAGCAGCCTTAACTATGGCTACACCTTC.

The rearrangement links TRBV6-1 to TRBJ2-7; D is unresolved. The germline V gene has CDR1 MNHNS and CDR2 SASEGT. Trimming removed 11 bases from V and 2 bases from J, with 16 bases in between. This CDR3 has 13 amino acids. The CDR3 sequence is CASLGSSTYEQYF. The CDR3 nucleotides read TGTGCCTCCCTGGGCAGCTCCACCTACGAGCAGTACTTC.

The chain combines TRBV27 with TRBJ2-7; D possibly corresponds to TRBD2 (6 bases). Trimming cost V 3 bases and J 1 base, with 7 bases left between them. CDR1 is MNHEY and CDR2 is SMNVEV in the germline V gene (reference sequence). This CDR3 is built from 13 residues. In DNA, the CDR3 is TGTGCCAGCAGTTTTCGGGGGTCCTACGAGCAGTACTTC. Its translation is CASSFRGSYEQYF.

The chain uses TRBV11-1 and TRBJ2-7; tentatively, D is TRBD2 (6 bases). The CDR3 covers 14 residues. The V end was cut by 4 bases, the J end by 3 bases, with 13 bases between. From germline, CDR1 is SGHAT and CDR2 FQDESV (reference sequence). CDR3 in amino acids: CASSSATDYYEQYF. CDR3 nucleotides: TGTGCCAGCAGCTCCGCGACGGACTACTACGAGCAGTACTTC. Combining the CDR3 with reference TRBV11-1 and TRBJ2-7 gives the whole variable domain EAEVAQSPRYKITEKSQAVAFWCDPISGHATLYWYRQILGQGPELLVQFQDESVVDDSQLPKDRFSAERLKGVDSTLKIQPAELGDSAMYLCASSSATDYYEQYFGPGTRLTVT.

The chain has TRBV15 and TRBJ2-3; the D is unclear. Per germline, CDR1 LNHNV and CDR2 YYDKDF (reference sequence). V shed 1 base and J shed 2 bases, with 13 bases lying between them. CDR3 length equals 16 residues. This CDR3 is CATSRVLGSLTDTQYF. The CDR3 DNA follows: TGTGCCACCAGCAGAGTCCTAGGCAGTCTCACAGATACGCAGTATTTT.

The chain is built from TRBV6-5 and TRBJ2-7; possible D gene TRBD2, 6 bases. The germline V gene has CDR1 MNHEY and CDR2 SVGAGI. The CDR3 runs 15 residues. The ends were cut back, 6 bases at V and 2 bases at J, with 17 bases in the middle. The CDR3 DNA reads as TGTGCCAGCAGCATCTTGGCAGCGGGTACCTACGAGCAGTACTTC. It encodes CASSILAAGTYEQYF.

V usage is TRBV9 and J usage is TRBJ2-1, with TRBD2 matching 8 bases. V was clipped by 3 bases and J by 3 bases; unmatched bases: 2. The CDR3 extends over 14 amino acids. Per germline, CDR1 SGDLS and CDR2 YYNGEE. In DNA, the CDR3 is TGTGCCAGCAGCGGCACTAGCGGCTACAATGAGCAGTTCTTC. Translated: CASSGTSGYNEQFF.